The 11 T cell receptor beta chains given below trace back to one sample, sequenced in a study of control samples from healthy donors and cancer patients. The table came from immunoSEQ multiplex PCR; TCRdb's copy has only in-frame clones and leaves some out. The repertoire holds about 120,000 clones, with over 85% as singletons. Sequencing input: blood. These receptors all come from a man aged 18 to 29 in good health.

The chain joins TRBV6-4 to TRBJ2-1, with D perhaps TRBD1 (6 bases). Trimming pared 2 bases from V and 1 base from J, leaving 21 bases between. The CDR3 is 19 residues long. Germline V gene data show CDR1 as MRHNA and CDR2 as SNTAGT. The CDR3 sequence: CASSDERIGTIHSYNEQFF. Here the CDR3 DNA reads TGTGCCAGCAGTGACGAACGTATTGGGACAATCCATTCCTACAATGAGCAGTTCTTC.

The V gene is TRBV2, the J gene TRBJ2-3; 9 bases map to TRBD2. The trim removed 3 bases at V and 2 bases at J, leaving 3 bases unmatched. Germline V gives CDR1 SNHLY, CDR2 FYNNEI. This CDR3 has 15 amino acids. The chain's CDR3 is CASSETSGHTDTQYF. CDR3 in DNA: TGTGCCAGCAGTGAGACTAGCGGTCACACAGATACGCAGTATTTT.

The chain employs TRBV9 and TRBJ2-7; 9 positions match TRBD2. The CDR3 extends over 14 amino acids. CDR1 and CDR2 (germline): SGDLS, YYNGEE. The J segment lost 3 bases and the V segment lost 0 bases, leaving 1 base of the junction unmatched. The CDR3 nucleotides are TGTGCCAGCAGCGTAGAAGCGGGGGGCTACGAGCAGTACTTC. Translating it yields CASSVEAGGYEQYF. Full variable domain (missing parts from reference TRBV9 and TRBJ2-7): DSGVTQTPKHLITATGQRVTLRCSPRSGDLSVYWYQQSLDQGLQFLIQYYNGEERAKGNILERFSAQQFPDLHSELNLSSLELGDSALYFCASSVEAGGYEQYFGPGTRLTVT.

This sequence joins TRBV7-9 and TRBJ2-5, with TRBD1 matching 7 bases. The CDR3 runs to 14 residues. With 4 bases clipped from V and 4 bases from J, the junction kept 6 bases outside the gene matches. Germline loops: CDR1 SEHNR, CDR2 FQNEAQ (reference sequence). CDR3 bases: TGTGCCAGCAGCTCGGACAGGAGAGGAGAGACCCAGTACTTC. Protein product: CASSSDRRGETQYF.

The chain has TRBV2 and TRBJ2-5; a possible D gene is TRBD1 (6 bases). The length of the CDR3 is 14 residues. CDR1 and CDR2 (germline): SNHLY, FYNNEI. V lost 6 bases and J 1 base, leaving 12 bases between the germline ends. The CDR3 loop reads CASSRTVLQETQYF. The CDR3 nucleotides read TGTGCCAGCAGCAGGACAGTACTCCAAGAGACCCAGTACTTC.

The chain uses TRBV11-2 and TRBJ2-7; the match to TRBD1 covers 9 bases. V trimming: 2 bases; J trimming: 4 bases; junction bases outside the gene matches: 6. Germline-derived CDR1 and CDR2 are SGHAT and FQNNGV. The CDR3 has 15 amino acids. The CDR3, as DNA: TGTGCCAGCAGCTTACCGTACAGGGGGCGGTACGAGCAGTACTTC. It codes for CASSLPYRGRYEQYF.

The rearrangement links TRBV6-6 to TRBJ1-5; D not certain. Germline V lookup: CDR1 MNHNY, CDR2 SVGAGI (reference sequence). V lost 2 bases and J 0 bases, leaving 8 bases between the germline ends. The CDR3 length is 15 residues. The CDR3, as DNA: TGTGCCAGCAGTTACGGGAGCCATAGCAATCAGCCCCAGCATTTT. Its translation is CASSYGSHSNQPQHF.

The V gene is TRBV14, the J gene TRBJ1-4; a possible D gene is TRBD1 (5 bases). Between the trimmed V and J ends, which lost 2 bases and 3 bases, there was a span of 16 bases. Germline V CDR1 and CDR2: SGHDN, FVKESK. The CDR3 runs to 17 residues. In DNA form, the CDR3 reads TGTGCCAGCAGCCAACACGGGGACCCAAGGGCTAATGAAAAACTGTTTTTT. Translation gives CASSQHGDPRANEKLFF.

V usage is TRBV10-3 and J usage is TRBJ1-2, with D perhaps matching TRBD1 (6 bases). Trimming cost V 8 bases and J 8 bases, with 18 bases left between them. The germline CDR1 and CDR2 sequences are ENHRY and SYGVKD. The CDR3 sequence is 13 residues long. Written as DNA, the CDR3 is TGTGCCATCGCGTTCGATTTAGGGGGAGGCTACACCTTC. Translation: CAIAFDLGGGYTF.

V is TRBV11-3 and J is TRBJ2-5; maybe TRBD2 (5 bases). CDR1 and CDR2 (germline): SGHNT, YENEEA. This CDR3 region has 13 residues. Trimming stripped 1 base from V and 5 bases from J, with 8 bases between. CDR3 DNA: TGTGCCAGCAGCTTAGTTTGGGAGGAGACCCAGTACTTC. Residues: CASSLVWEETQYF.

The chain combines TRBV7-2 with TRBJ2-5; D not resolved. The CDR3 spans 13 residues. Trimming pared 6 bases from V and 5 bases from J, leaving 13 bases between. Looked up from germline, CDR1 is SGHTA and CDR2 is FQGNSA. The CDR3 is CASRGMELETQYF. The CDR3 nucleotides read TGTGCCAGCAGGGGCATGGAGTTGGAGACCCAGTACTTC.